The rows below give T cell receptor beta chains drawn from one sample of a study of T cell responses to AZD1222 COVID-19 vaccine. Some clones are missing from TCRdb's copy, which holds only in-frame ones; the method was immunoSEQ multiplex PCR. Among 120,000 to 150,000 clones listed, over 85% were seen once. The sample here was peripheral blood, taken 28 days after the second AZD1222 dose. The receptors here all came from an adult who received the AZD1222 COVID-19 vaccine. CDR3s include the opening cysteine and the closing phenylalanine or tryptophan. The D gene is left open where the match is weak. Size values are once, few and many counts, or a class for expanded clones, and some rows have none.

>TRBV18|.|TRBJ1-3|.
TGTGCCAGCTCACCACCGGGCGCCGAGATCTCTGGAAACACCATATATTTT
CASSPPGAEISGNTIYF
>TRBV5-4|.|TRBJ2-3|once
TGTGCCAGCTATGATAGGGCCTCCACAGATACGCAGTATTTT
CASYDRASTDTQYF
>TRBV5-8|TRBD1|TRBJ2-5|.
TGTGCCAGCAGCTTGGGGGTCCCGGGACAGGGAAGTAGTGACCAGTACTTC
CASSLGVPGQGSSDQYF
>TRBV19|.|TRBJ2-7|.
TGTGCCAGTAGTATGGAGGACAGAGCTTTCTCCTACGAGCAGTACTTC
CASSMEDRAFSYEQYF
>TRBV6-6|TRBD1|TRBJ2-5|.
TGTGCCAGCAGTTCGGAAGACAGGGTGGGGGAGACCCAGTACTTC
CASSSEDRVGETQYF
>TRBV28|.|TRBJ1-2|.
TGTGCCAGCAGTACTACGTACAGGGCTGGCTACACCTTC
CASSTTYRAGYTF
>TRBV6-5|TRBD2|TRBJ2-7|.
TGTGCCAGCAGTCCTACTAGCGGGAAAGTGCACGAGCAGTACTTC
CASSPTSGKVHEQYF
>TRBV18|.|TRBJ1-5|.
TGTGCCAGCTCACCAGGGAAATGGGCTAATCAGCCCCAGCATTTT
CASSPGKWANQPQHF
>TRBV30|TRBD2|TRBJ2-5|.
TGTGCCTGGGATAGAGGGGAGCCGGGGGGGCAGACCCAGTACTTC
CAWDRGEPGGQTQYF
>TRBV27|.|TRBJ1-1|.
TGTGCCAGCAGTTGGAACATGAACACTGAAGCTTTCTTT
CASSWNMNTEAFF
>TRBV4-2|.|TRBJ2-7|once
TGTGCCAGCAGCATGGAACGAGGGACCCCCTGGGAGCAGTACTTC
CASSMERGTPWEQYF
>TRBV25-1|.|TRBJ1-2|.
TGTGCCAGCAGTGACCCCGAAGCGGGGTGGGGCTATGGCTACACCTTC
CASSDPEAGWGYGYTF
>TRBV30|.|TRBJ2-2|.
TGTGCCTGGAGTGCGAACACCGGGGAGCTGTTTTTT
CAWSANTGELFF
>TRBV27|.|TRBJ1-1|.
TGTGCCAGCAGCCCCTCCGGAAACACTGAAGCTTTCTTT
CASSPSGNTEAFF
>TRBV29-1|TRBD1|TRBJ2-1|.
TGCAGCGTCCGACCGGGACAGGGACCGGGGGCAGAGCAGTTCTTC
CSVRPGQGPGAEQFF
>TRBV9|TRBD1|TRBJ1-1|once
TGTGCCAGCAGCGCGACAGGGAGGAGCGCTGAAGCTTTCTTT
CASSATGRSAEAFF
>TRBV29-1|TRBD1|TRBJ1-2|.
TGCAGCGCACGGACAGGGAATGTTGATGGCTACACCTTC
CSARTGNVDGYTF
>TRBV4-3|.|TRBJ2-7|.
TGCGCCAGCAGCCAAGATCCGGGGGTCTACGAGCAGTACTTC
CASSQDPGVYEQYF
>TRBV6-2/TRBV6-3|.|TRBJ1-6|.
TGTGCCAGCAGCCCCAGGGGAAATTCACCCCTCCACTTT
CASSPRGNSPLHF
>TRBV28|.|TRBJ1-2|.
TGTGCCAGCCGTGGTCGGGGGGTAACAGCTAACTATGGCTACACCTTC
CASRGRGVTANYGYTF
>TRBV10-2|.|TRBJ2-3|.
TGCGCCAGCAATCGACTGTACACAGATACGCAGTATTTT
CASNRLYTDTQYF
>TRBV6-5|.|TRBJ1-4|.
TGTGCCAGCAGCCGGTCAACCTTCGGGGAAAAACTGTTTTTT
CASSRSTFGEKLFF
>TRBV7-3|.|TRBJ2-2|.
TGTGCCAGCAGCTTACATAACGGGGGGCGAGACACCGGGGAGCTGTTTTTT
CASSLHNGGRDTGELFF
>TRBV29-1|.|TRBJ1-2|.
TGCAGCGCCCCCGACAGGATTCAACCTGGCTACACCTTC
CSAPDRIQPGYTF
>TRBV6-5|TRBD1|TRBJ2-7|.
TGTGCCAGCAGTACCGGGACAGGGGGCAGGGAGCAGTACTTC
CASSTGTGGREQYF
>TRBV4-1|TRBD1|TRBJ1-2|.
TGCGCCAGCAGCCAAGATAGGCCGGGCAGGGGGCCTAACTATGGCTACACCTTC
CASSQDRPGRGPNYGYTF
>TRBV5-1|TRBD2|TRBJ2-1|.
TGCGCCAGCAGCGCCGGGACTAGTGATGAGCAGTTCTTC
CASSAGTSDEQFF
>TRBV27|TRBD1|TRBJ1-5|.
TGTGCCAGCAGTTCCCTGACAGGGTTAAGGCAGCCCCAGCATTTT
CASSSLTGLRQPQHF
>TRBV27|.|TRBJ2-7|.
TGTGCCAGCAGTTTAAACGGGAATAACGAGCAGTACTTC
CASSLNGNNEQYF
>TRBV6-5|TRBD2|TRBJ2-7|.
TGTGCCAGCAGCACACCGGGACTAGCGGGAGTCGAGCAGTACTTC
CASSTPGLAGVEQYF
>TRBV2|.|TRBJ1-6|.
TGTGCCAGCAGTGATCGCGGGGGATGGTCACCCCTCCACTTT
CASSDRGGWSPLHF
>TRBV5-1|TRBD1|TRBJ1-2|.
TGCGCCAGCAGCTCACAGGGGGAATATGGCTACACCTTC
CASSSQGEYGYTF
>TRBV9|.|TRBJ2-7|.
TGTGCCAGCAGCGCCAGCCCCCAGAGCTCCTACGAGCAGTACTTC
CASSASPQSSYEQYF
>TRBV18|.|TRBJ1-1|.
TGTGCCAGCTCACAGGGGGGTGGTGAAGCTTTCTTT
CASSQGGGEAFF
>TRBV29-1|.|TRBJ2-1|.
TGCAGCGGCGGTGACGGTGCTGAGCAGTTCTTC
CSGGDGAEQFF
>TRBV4-1|TRBD2|TRBJ2-7|.
TGCGCCAGCAGCCAGTCTAGCGGGAGGGCCTCCTACGAGCAGTACTTC
CASSQSSGRASYEQYF
>TRBV9|TRBD2|TRBJ2-5|.
TGTGCCAGCAGCGGTAGCGGGAGGGCCCAAGAGACCCAGTACTTC
CASSGSGRAQETQYF
>TRBV7-2|.|TRBJ2-5|.
TGTGCCAGCAGCCCCCTGACGAACCAAGAGACCCAGTACTTC
CASSPLTNQETQYF
>TRBV4-2|TRBD2|TRBJ2-7|.
TGTGCCAGCAGCCAAGATCTCACTAGCGGACTCTCCTACGAGCAGTACTTC
CASSQDLTSGLSYEQYF
>TRBV27|.|TRBJ1-2|few
TGTGCCAGCAGGGAACAGGGCAAGGATGATGGCTACACCTTC
CASREQGKDDGYTF
>TRBV5-1|.|TRBJ2-7|.
TGCGCCAGCAGCTTGGCAAGGGAGGGGGACCTCTCCTACGAGCAGTACTTC
CASSLAREGDLSYEQYF
>TRBV6-2/TRBV6-3|.|TRBJ2-7|.
TGTGCCAGCAGTTACTCTCTCCCCTACGAGCAGTACTTC
CASSYSLPYEQYF
>TRBV19|.|TRBJ1-3|.
TGTGCCAGTAGTACCTCAGGGGCCGCACGAGGTTACACCATATATTTT
CASSTSGAARGYTIYF
>TRBV28|TRBD1|TRBJ1-2|.
TGTGCCAGCACCATTCCGGGACAGGGGTTGGGGGTATCCCGGGGCTACACCTTC
CASTIPGQGLGVSRGYTF
>TRBV29-1|TRBD2|TRBJ2-3|once
TGCAGCGGTACCCCAACTAGCGGGGGCACAGATACGCAGTATTTT
CSGTPTSGGTDTQYF
>TRBV19|TRBD1|TRBJ1-1|.
TGTGCCACCTCGGGACAGGGGGCATCGCGAACTGAAGCTTTCTTT
CATSGQGASRTEAFF
>TRBV5-5|.|TRBJ1-3|.
TGTGCCAGCAGCTTGGTTCTCGGTGTCAGGGGCGGCACTGGAAACACCATATATTTT
CASSLVLGVRGGTGNTIYF
>TRBV6-2/TRBV6-3|.|TRBJ2-1|.
TGTGCCAGCAGTAACATGGGACACAATGAGCAGTTCTTC
CASSNMGHNEQFF
>TRBV30|.|TRBJ1-1|.
TGTGCCTGGAGTGTCAGACCCGGGACTACTTACACTGAAGCTTTCTTT
CAWSVRPGTTYTEAFF
>TRBV3-1/TRBV3-2|TRBD1|TRBJ1-4|.
TGTGCCAGCAGCCGAGGGACAGTAAATGAAAAACTGTTTTTT
CASSRGTVNEKLFF
>TRBV5-1|.|TRBJ2-5|.
TGCGCCAGCAGCTTGGATGGGCTTCTGGAGACCCAGTACTTC
CASSLDGLLETQYF